This T cell receptor (beta chain) emerged from a study of blood T cell repertoires in COVID-19. About the research overall: T cells, B-cell-depleted T cells, or PBMCs provided the cDNA or gDNA that served as material.

The CDR3 sequence is 15 residues long. Trimming took off 2 bases at V and 6 bases at J, with 17 bases between the two ends. Per germline, CDR1 MGHRA and CDR2 YSYEKL. The assay was immunoSEQ multiplex PCR, and TCRdb's table has in-frame clones only and misses some. The sample yields fewer than 250,000 clones, 80% to 90% seen once. The V call is TRBV4-1, the J call TRBJ2-7; D unclear. The TCR comes from a woman aged 25 to 39 who had been exposed to COVID-19. Sequencing input: PBMCs or T cells enriched from blood (not recorded which). CDR3 nucleotides: TGCGCCAGCAGCCAACACCTGCGCACCTATACCGAGCAGTACTTC. The encoded protein is CASSQHLRTYTEQYF.